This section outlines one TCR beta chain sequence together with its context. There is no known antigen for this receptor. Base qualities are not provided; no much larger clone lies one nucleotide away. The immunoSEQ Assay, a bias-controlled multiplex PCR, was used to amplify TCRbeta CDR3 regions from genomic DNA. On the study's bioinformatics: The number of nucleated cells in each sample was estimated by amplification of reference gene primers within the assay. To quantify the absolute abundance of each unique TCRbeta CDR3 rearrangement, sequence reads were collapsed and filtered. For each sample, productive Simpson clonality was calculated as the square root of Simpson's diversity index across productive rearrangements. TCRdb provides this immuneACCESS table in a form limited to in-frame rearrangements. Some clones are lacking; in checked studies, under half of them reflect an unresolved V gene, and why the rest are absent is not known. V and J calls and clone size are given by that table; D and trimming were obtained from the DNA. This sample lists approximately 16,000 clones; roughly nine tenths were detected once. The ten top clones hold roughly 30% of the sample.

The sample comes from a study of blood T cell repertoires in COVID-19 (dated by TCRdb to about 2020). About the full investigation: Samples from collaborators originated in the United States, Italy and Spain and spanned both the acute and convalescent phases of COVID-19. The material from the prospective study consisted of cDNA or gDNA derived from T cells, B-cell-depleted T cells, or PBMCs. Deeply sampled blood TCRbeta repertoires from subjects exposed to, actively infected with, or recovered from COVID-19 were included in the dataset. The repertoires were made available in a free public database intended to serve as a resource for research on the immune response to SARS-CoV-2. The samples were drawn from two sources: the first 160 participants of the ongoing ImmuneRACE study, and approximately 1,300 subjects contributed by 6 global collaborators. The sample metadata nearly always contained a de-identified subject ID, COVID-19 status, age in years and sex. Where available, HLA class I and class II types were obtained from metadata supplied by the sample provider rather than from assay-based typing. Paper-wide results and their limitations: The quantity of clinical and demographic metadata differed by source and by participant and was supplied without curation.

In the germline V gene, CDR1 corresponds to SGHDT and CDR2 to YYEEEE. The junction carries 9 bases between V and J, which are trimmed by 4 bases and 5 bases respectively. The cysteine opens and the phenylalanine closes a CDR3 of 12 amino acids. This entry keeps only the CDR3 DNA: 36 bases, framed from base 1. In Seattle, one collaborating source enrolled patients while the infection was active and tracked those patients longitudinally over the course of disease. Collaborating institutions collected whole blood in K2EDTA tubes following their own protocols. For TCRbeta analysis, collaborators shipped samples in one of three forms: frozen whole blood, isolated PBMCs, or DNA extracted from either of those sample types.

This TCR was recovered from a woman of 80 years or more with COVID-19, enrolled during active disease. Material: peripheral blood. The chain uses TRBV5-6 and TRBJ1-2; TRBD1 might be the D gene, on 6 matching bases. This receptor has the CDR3 CASSTGQYGYTF. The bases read TGTGCCAGCAGCACCGGACAGTATGGCTACACCTTC.